This T cell receptor (beta chain) was sequenced for a study of regulatory T cells in long-lasting Graves disease (dated by TCRdb to the early 2020s). In the study overall: Patients with newly diagnosed Graves' disease had been on antithyroid drugs for under 3 months. Peripheral blood TCR sequencing and RNA sequencing compared persistent Graves' disease patients with newly diagnosed Graves' disease patients. The study was registered as a clinical trial and conducted in China. A total of around 33 samples were covered by TCR sequencing, comprising about 13 persistent and around 20 newly diagnosed Graves' disease patients. Points the paper makes about the study in general: Lower TCR Shannon entropy and fewer highly expanded clones were observed in persistent Graves' disease patients than in newly diagnosed patients, which suggested clonal expansion. A larger number of public clonotypes was shared among persistent patients (around 2,700) than among newly diagnosed patients (around 970). Sequencing and analysis were limited to the TCR beta chain. Preferential use of TRBV28, TRBJ1-2 and TRBJ2-5 was observed in persistent disease, whereas TRBV20-1 and TRBJ2-1 were favored in newly diagnosed disease. The study examined only peripheral blood because the primary lesion, thyroid tissue, could not be accessed. The authors acknowledged the small sample size as a limitation that may reduce accuracy.

The method behind the library was multiplex PCR. The reads were generated on an Illumina HiSeq 4000. iRepertoire HTBI primers and Arm-PCR amplification of CDR3 regions were used to construct TCR beta libraries. Before sequencing, the PCR products underwent gel purification. On the study's bioinformatics: A total of roughly 58 TRBV and 14 TRBJ segments were identified across samples and were used for gene usage analysis of CDR3 amino acid clonotypes. COPE and FqMerger were used to merge filtered high-quality paired reads into contigs. BLAST was used to align contigs to IMGT TRBV, TRBD and TRBJ reference genes, and CDR3 was defined according to IMGT. Clonotypes above 0.1% frequency were classified as highly expanded clones. Shannon entropy was used to measure repertoire diversity, and the Gini coefficient was used to measure V-J evenness. A clonotype was considered public if more than one individual shared it. TCRdb passed the public sequencing reads through fastp at Q25 and MiXCR, retaining productive beta sequences. Identical CDR3 protein sequences are pooled into one entry, listed with their most common genes and DNA. TCRdb's processing, not the study's, gives the V and J calls here. The sample table records about 540,000 distinct CDR3 sequences; approximately 13% of these occur just once. Of the sample, 10% falls within the top ten clones.

Looking up the germline V gene yields CDR1 SNHLY and CDR2 FYNNEI. At the junction V is shortened by 7 bases and J by 8 bases, with 17 bases in between. The CDR3, cysteine through phenylalanine, is 13 amino acids long. Here the CDR3 DNA is all that survives: 39 bases in frame from base 1. The time point label for this specimen denotes: newly diagnosed GD, antithyroid drugs for less than 3 months. For both TCR sequencing and RNA sequencing, RNA was extracted from PBMCs in TRIzol. Graves' disease was diagnosed according to American Thyroid Association guidelines. Patients were recruited from an endocrinology department in Xi'an, China. From each patient, approximately 10 milliliters of peripheral blood was collected into an EDTA anticoagulant tube. Ficoll Paque Plus density gradient separation was used to isolate PBMCs, and no additional T cell sorting was done. An Agilent 2100 Bioanalyzer and agarose gel were used to assess RNA quality, and a NanoDrop 2000 was used to measure RNA concentration.

Ten or more counts support this clonotype. Its antigen specificity is not known. The sample holds no much larger clone one base away, and base qualities are not on file. The same sample was also used in a study of T cells in Graves' hyperthyroidism and ophthalmopathy. From that second study: A patient counted as having stable Graves' hyperthyroidism if no progression to ophthalmopathy occurred over 18 months of follow-up. Hyperthyroidism patients were newly diagnosed, had a disease duration of under 2 months, and were aged 18 to 65 years. The study excluded patients with uncontrolled infections, other autoimmune diseases, pregnancy or lactation. Diagnoses were based on clinical symptoms, serum thyroxine and TRAb, thyroid ultrasound and orbital computed tomography. The first round of RT-PCR for the TCR CDR3 was performed with the HTBI primer set and the Qiagen OneStep RT-PCR kit. Blood samples also contained most of the expanded thyroid clonotypes (frequency above 0.001), which suggests that blood repertoires may reflect thyroid immune responses. A model built on a 13 V-J signature distinguished ophthalmopathy from stable hyperthyroidism, reaching 85% to 90% sensitivity and about 81% specificity in cross-validation and 80%/75% in testing. In validation, progression to ophthalmopathy was predicted by the model with around 71% sensitivity and 72% to 80% specificity, a median of approximately 6.5 months before onset. TCR V-J signatures able to tell the groups apart were searched for in a discovery cohort of 90 to 100 patients, of whom 43 had Graves' ophthalmopathy and about 55 had stable Graves' hyperthyroidism. Prospective prediction of ophthalmopathy was tested in an independent validation cohort of approximately 18 hyperthyroidism patients and 15 to 17 patients who later progressed to ophthalmopathy. For training and testing, the roughly 100 patients in the discovery cohort were randomly divided in a 7:3 ratio. Thyroid tissue and blood T-cell repertoires from about six Graves' hyperthyroidism patients were also compared in the study. Following sampling, methimazole starting at 30 mg daily was given to hyperthyroidism patients, and high-dose intravenous methylprednisolone was given to ophthalmopathy patients. Libraries were constructed in a second round of multiplex PCR, after which size selection and purification were carried out. The libraries were sequenced on an Illumina HiSeq2000 using paired-end 100 bp reads. SOAPnuke was used to process the raw data, with reads discarded if the reads contained adapters or uncalled bases, had a mean Phred below 15, or lacked an exact constant-primer or identifier match. COPE v1.2.5 was used to merge high-quality paired reads, and clonotypes were defined as unique nucleotide sequences. MiTCR v1.1 was used to align clonotypes to the IMGT TRBV, TRBD and TRBJ reference segments. Only V-J combinations with frequency above 0.0001, covering about 99% of repertoires, were analysed. A TCS score was defined as the ratio between F50 (clonal expansion) and ExV (chaos), using BLOSUM62-based TCRdist between CDR3 peptides within each V-J. Welch's t-statistics and random forest reduced around 520 V-J features to fewer than 15, which were used in a naive Bayes classifier (R e1071). Sample size was not statistically predetermined, and blinding of investigators to group allocation was not performed. TCR Vbeta CDR3 sequencing of roughly 140 peripheral blood samples (under 45 ophthalmopathy, approximately 80 hyperthyroidism and approximately 17 progressor patients) is reported in the paper.

This sample comprised peripheral blood mononuclear cells (PBMCs), obtained at new diagnosis, from a patient treated with antithyroid drugs. The chain is encoded by TRBV2 joined to TRBJ1-1; the D segment cannot be called with confidence. The sequence derives from a man younger than 45 with Graves disease. Donor details come from another sample of the same person, matched by shared clones. The CDR3 region reads CASIQTDLIEAFF. The DNA sequence is as follows: TGTGCCAGCATCCAAACGGATCTTATCGAAGCTTTCTTT.